This TCR beta chain was observed in a study of blood T cell repertoires in COVID-19. At the level of the study: Both acute and convalescent COVID-19 samples were obtained from the United States, Italy and Spain. T cells, B-cell-depleted T cells, or PBMCs supplied cDNA or gDNA.

Original analysis: By means of reference gene primer amplification, nucleated cell counts were estimated. Sequencing was performed with immunoSEQ multiplex PCR; in TCRdb, only in-frame clones are kept and a portion is missing. That table supplies the V and J calls and clone size; D and trimming were determined from the DNA. The sample holds 85,000 to 95,000 clones, under 95% seen once. V was pared by 7 bases and J by 6 bases, with 9 bases of the junction left unmatched. Germline CDR1 is SGHRS and CDR2 is YFSETQ. The CDR3 length is 13 residues. The chain recombines TRBV5-1 with TRBJ2-7, with TRBD2 matching 8 bases. The sequence was collected from a woman aged 50 to 60 in a cohort sampled during active COVID-19. The sample consisted of peripheral blood. The CDR3 sequence is CASGPQRGREQYF. CDR3 coding DNA: TGCGCCAGCGGCCCCCAGCGGGGGCGCGAGCAGTACTTC.